Below are 18 T cell receptor beta chains sequenced from a single sample in a study of cytomegalovirus exposure and HLA in healthy donors (TCRdb year 2017). The receptor library was made with the immunoSEQ multiplex PCR assay. The multiplex PCR relied on a mix of 60 forward primers for TCR Vbeta segments and 13 reverse primers for TCR Jbeta segments. In its TCRdb copy, this immuneACCESS table keeps in-frame sequences only and misses some clones. Where compared with another copy, unresolved V genes explain less than half of these, and the others have no known cause. The sample table records over 100,000 clones; 77% of these occur just once. The ten largest account for 4% to 5% of the sample. Material: PBMCs. The receptors derive from a male donor in good health and CMV-seropositive.

The chain couples TRBV5-6 to TRBJ2-3; 8 bases line up with TRBD1. The CDR3 has 13 residues. The ends lost 7 bases at V and 5 bases at J; junction bases unmatched: 6. The germline gives CDR1 SGHDT, CDR2 YYEEEE. The CDR3 region is CASGSTGVDTQYF. In DNA form, the CDR3 reads TGTGCCAGCGGCTCGACAGGGGTAGATACGCAGTATTTT.

The chain couples TRBV7-6 to TRBJ2-5; 9 bases are a match to TRBD2. The CDR3 is 14 amino acids. Germline V gene lookup returns CDR1 SGHVS and CDR2 FNYEAQ. J lost 4 bases, V lost 5 bases, and 5 bases had no gene match. Here the CDR3 DNA reads TGTGCCAGCAGCAGCGTAGCGGGAGCAGAGACCCAGTACTTC. Translated, it gives CASSSVAGAETQYF.

V usage is TRBV4-2 and J usage is TRBJ1-2; D possibly corresponds to TRBD1 (5 bases). The CDR3 totals 14 residues. V lost 4 bases and J lost 4, with 13 bases in between. Germline lookup yields CDR1 LGHNA and CDR2 YNFKEQ. CDR3 sequence (DNA): TGTGCCAGCAGCCCCCCGCTAGGGGTCTATGGCTACACCTTC. Protein product: CASSPPLGVYGYTF.

V gene TRBV4-1 combines with J gene TRBJ1-1, with a possible D match to TRBD1 (5 bases). The CDR3 spans 16 residues. Trimming left V 1 base short and J 5 bases short, with 17 bases between. The V gene's germline CDR1 is MGHRA and CDR2 YSYEKL. CDR3 region: CASSQARGRGVTEAFF. CDR3 DNA sequence: TGCGCCAGCAGCCAAGCGAGGGGCCGGGGGGTTACTGAAGCTTTCTTT.

This rearrangement joins TRBV5-1 to TRBJ1-1; TRBD1 agrees at 10 bases. Germline CDR1 reads SGHRS; CDR2 reads YFSETQ. CDR3 size: 13 residues. V shed 1 base and J 11 bases; nucleotides not matched to a gene: 5. The CDR3 reads CASSLSGQGWAFF. CDR3 DNA: TGCGCCAGCAGCTTGTCGGGACAGGGGTGGGCTTTCTTT. Using reference TRBV5-1 and TRBJ1-1 for the parts outside the CDR3, the full variable domain is KAGVTQTPRYLIKTRGQQVTLSCSPISGHRSVSWYQQTPGQGLQFLFEYFSETQRNKGNFPGRFSGRQFSNSRSEMNVSTLELGDSALYLCASSLSGQGWAFFGQGTRLTVV.

The chain employs TRBV5-4 and TRBJ1-2, with 7 bases lining up with TRBD1. The ends lost 3 bases at V and 6 bases at J; junction bases unmatched: 5. CDR3 length equals 13 residues. CDR1 is SGHNT, CDR2 YYREEE, per germline (reference sequence). CDR3 sequence (DNA): TGTGCCAGCAGCTCTACAGGGGTCGATGGCTACACCTTC. It yields the protein CASSSTGVDGYTF.

The chain recombines TRBV29-1 with TRBJ2-1; 7 bases fit TRBD2. V was pared by 4 bases and J by 6 bases, with 0 bases of the junction left unmatched. This CDR3 is built from 11 residues. Per the germline V gene, CDR1 is SQVTM and CDR2 is ANQGSEA. CDR3 bases: TGCAGCGTTGGACTAGCCAATGAGCAGTTCTTC. This codes for CSVGLANEQFF.

This clone was detected only a few times. The genes are TRBV27 and TRBJ2-7; TRBD2 is a possible D gene (6 bases). Trimming took off 2 bases at V and 0 bases at J, with 17 bases between the two ends. The length of the CDR3 is 17 residues. CDR1 and CDR2 (germline): MNHEY, SMNVEV (reference sequence). In DNA, the CDR3 is TGTGCCAGCAGTTTAGGGGCCGGAGGGTTGGGCTCCTACGAGCAGTACTTC. Translated, it gives CASSLGAGGLGSYEQYF.

The rearrangement uses TRBV19 and TRBJ2-3; D is perhaps TRBD2 (5 bases). The germline gives CDR1 LNHDA, CDR2 SQIVND (reference sequence). This CDR3 has 14 residues. With 2 bases removed from V and 2 bases from J, the gap between germline ends came to 8 bases. CDR3 coding DNA: TGTGCCAGTAGTATAAGCGGTCTCACAGATACGCAGTATTTT. It encodes CASSISGLTDTQYF.

V is TRBV7-9 and J is TRBJ2-3, with D possibly matching TRBD1 (6 bases). The V end lost 5 bases, the J end lost 1 base, and 10 bases lay between the germline ends. Germline lookup yields CDR1 SEHNR and CDR2 FQNEAQ (reference sequence). This CDR3 is built from 14 residues. CDR3 sequence (DNA): TGTGCCAGCAGCACGACAGGCGGCACAGATACGCAGTATTTT. Protein product: CASSTTGGTDTQYF.

The chain has TRBV7-9 and TRBJ2-5, with 7 bases fitting TRBD2. Matching the DNA end better, TRBJ2-7 makes the J call doubtful. Germline CDR1 SEHNR, CDR2 FQNEAQ (reference sequence). The length of the CDR3 is 12 residues. The CDR3 nucleotides read TGTGCCAGCAGCTTTCGGGGGGACGAGCAGTACTTC. Its protein is CASSFRGDEQYF.

This chain connects TRBV18 to TRBJ2-5, with D perhaps TRBD2 (6 bases). The germline gives CDR1 KGHSH, CDR2 LQKENI. The CDR3 runs 16 residues. V was clipped by 5 bases and J by 4 bases, with 20 bases between them. The CDR3 sequence: CASSAQTLGRIETQYF. The CDR3 DNA sequence: TGTGCCAGCTCAGCACAAACATTGGGGAGGATAGAGACCCAGTACTTC.

The J gene is TRBJ1-3, the V gene TRBV29-1; 7 bases line up with TRBD1. The V gene end was trimmed by 4 bases and the J gene end by 3 bases; junction bases not matched to a gene: 6. The germline V gene has CDR1 SQVTM and CDR2 ANQGSEA. The CDR3 has 14 amino acids. The CDR3 region is CSVGPTGVGNTIYF. The CDR3 DNA follows: TGCAGCGTTGGCCCAACAGGGGTTGGAAACACCATATATTTT.

This chain joins TRBV28 and TRBJ2-2; D remains ambiguous. V lost 2 bases and J 7 bases, leaving 11 bases between the germline ends. Germline CDR1 is MDHEN and CDR2 is SYDVKM. CDR3 length: 14 amino acids. CDR3 protein: CASSLQFGGGELFF. As DNA, the CDR3 is TGTGCCAGCAGTTTACAGTTCGGCGGCGGGGAGCTGTTTTTT.

The chain has TRBV19 and TRBJ2-7; 9 bases map to TRBD1. V trimming: 5 bases; J trimming: 4 bases; junction bases outside the gene matches: 9. Germline lookup yields CDR1 LNHDA and CDR2 SQIVND (reference sequence). CDR3 length: 15 residues. The CDR3 coding sequence is TGTGCCAGTAGTCCTGGGACAGGGTTGACTTACGAGCAGTACTTC. Translated: CASSPGTGLTYEQYF.

The gene calls are TRBV6-5 and TRBJ2-1, with 9 bases identical to TRBD2. Trimming removed 6 bases from V and 5 bases from J; junction bases left unmatched: 8. Germline assignment: CDR1 MNHEY and CDR2 SVGAGI. The CDR3 length is 15 residues. The CDR3 spells CASSSLASGDNEQFF. The CDR3 DNA reads TGTGCCAGCAGCTCCTTGGCTAGCGGGGACAATGAGCAGTTCTTC.

The chain combines TRBV5-1 with TRBJ2-7, with TRBD1 identical over 10 bases. Germline V gene lookup returns CDR1 SGHRS and CDR2 YFSETQ. With 0 bases clipped from V and 1 base from J, the junction kept 10 bases outside the gene matches. The CDR3 consists of 18 residues. This CDR3 reads CASSLVGIGTGASYEQYF. DNA for the CDR3: TGCGCCAGCAGCTTGGTGGGTATAGGGACAGGGGCTTCCTACGAGCAGTACTTC.

The V and J genes are TRBV28 and TRBJ2-5, with D possibly TRBD2 on 6 matching bases. V was clipped by 3 bases and J by 1 base, with 24 bases between them. Germline V gene lookup returns CDR1 MDHEN and CDR2 SYDVKM. This CDR3 has 19 amino acids. CDR3 in DNA: TGTGCCAGCAGTTTTCCCGCGCGGGGACTTGTAAGCAGCCAAGAGACCCAGTACTTC. Translating gives CASSFPARGLVSSQETQYF.